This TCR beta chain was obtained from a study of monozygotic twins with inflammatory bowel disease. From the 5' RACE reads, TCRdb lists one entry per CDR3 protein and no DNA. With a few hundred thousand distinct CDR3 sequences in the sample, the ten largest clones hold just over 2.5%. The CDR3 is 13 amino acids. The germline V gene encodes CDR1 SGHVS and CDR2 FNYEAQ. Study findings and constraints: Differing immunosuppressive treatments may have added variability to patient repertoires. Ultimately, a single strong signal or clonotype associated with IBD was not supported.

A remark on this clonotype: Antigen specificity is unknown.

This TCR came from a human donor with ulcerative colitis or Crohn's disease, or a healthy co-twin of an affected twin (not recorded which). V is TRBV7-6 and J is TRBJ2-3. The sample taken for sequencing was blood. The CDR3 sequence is CASRATRADTQYF.